This TCR beta chain stems from a study of T-cell memory formation after mild COVID-19. Study-wide results and limits: Researchers report contracting CD4+ clones mostly in CM and EM, with CD8+ clones in EMRA. Day 15 to 85 contracting clones showed balanced CD4/CD8; day 15 to 37 expanders favored CD4+.

V dropped 5 bases and J dropped 0 bases, with 13 bases sitting between them. CDR1 is SGHTA, CDR2 FQGNSA, per germline. CDR3 length: 15 amino acids. TCR alpha and TCR beta cDNA libraries with sample barcodes and UMIs came from 5'RACE using constant-segment primers. MiXCR, applied by TCRdb to the 5' RACE reads, yields one record per CDR3 protein. The sample holds hundreds of thousands of distinct CDR3 sequences, about a fifth seen once. This clonotype appeared a few times. Its antigen is undetermined. Sequences were obtained from PBMCs or a T cell subset sorted from them (not recorded which). The sequence came from an adult woman who had mild COVID-19 (a few samples of this study predate the infection). Cell type and time point are not known. The chain links TRBV7-2 to TRBJ1-1, with unresolved D. This CDR3 reads CASSISGRVNTEAFF. CDR3 nucleotide sequence: TGTGCCAGCAGCATTAGCGGCAGAGTGAACACTGAAGCTTTCTTT.